Given below is one TCR beta chain in context. Its antigen is undetermined. This record comes from a study of Ad26.COV2.S vaccination and SARS-CoV-2 variants. In the study overall: A COV1001 Ad26.COV2.S trial-arm participant provided the sample. Each vaccinee took Ad26.COV2.S intramuscularly, once or twice 56 days apart. Overall study results and limits: The analyses of TCR breadth and depth may have understated the size of total T cell responses. It was reported that spike-specific CD8+ and CD4+ T cell responses were substantially broad after vaccination.

The protocol was immunoSEQ multiplex PCR, while the TCRdb copy is restricted to in-frame clones and leaves out a portion. The table records about 680,000 clones, about 89% of them present only once. CDR1 is KGHSH and CDR2 is LQKENI in the germline V gene. This CDR3 spans 16 amino acids. V lost 1 base, J lost 5 bases, and 15 bases lay in between. Treatment specified: 15 to 20 received Ad26.COV2.S at low or high dose, single or two shots; 5 received placebo; per-sample allocation not given. Day 63 following the first vaccine or placebo injection was when the samples were taken. The chain has TRBV18 and TRBJ2-1; TRBD1 is a possible D gene (5 bases). The material was peripheral blood, obtained in a trial of Ad26.COV2.S vaccine versus placebo. The source of this sequence is a person aged 18 to 65 who received the Ad26.COV2.S COVID-19 vaccine or a placebo. CDR3 bases: TGTGCCAGCTCACCACTGGACATCGGGCTAGACAATGAGCAGTTCTTC. It translates to CASSPLDIGLDNEQFF.